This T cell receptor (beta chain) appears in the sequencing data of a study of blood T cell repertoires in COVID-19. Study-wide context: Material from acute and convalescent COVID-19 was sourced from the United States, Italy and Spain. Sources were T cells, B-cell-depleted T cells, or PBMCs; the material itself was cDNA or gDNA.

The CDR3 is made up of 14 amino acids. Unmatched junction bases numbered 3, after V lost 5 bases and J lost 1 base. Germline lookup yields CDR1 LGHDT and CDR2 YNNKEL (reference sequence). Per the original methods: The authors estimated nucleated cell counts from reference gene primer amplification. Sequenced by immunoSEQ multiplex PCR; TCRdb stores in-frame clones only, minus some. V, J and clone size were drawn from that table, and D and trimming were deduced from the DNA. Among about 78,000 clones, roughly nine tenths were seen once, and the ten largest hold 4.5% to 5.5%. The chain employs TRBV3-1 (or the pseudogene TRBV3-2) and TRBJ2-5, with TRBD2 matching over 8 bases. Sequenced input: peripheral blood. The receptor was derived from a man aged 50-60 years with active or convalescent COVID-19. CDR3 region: CASSGGTSQETQYF. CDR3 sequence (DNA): TGTGCCAGCAGCGGCGGGACTAGCCAAGAGACCCAGTACTTC.